Included here is one T cell receptor (beta chain) sequence, with context. CDR3 length equals 17 residues. The V segment lost 5 bases and the J segment 5 bases; nucleotides outside the gene matches: 9. CDR1 and CDR2 (germline): SGHTA, FQGNSA. These data originate in a study of blood T cell repertoires in COVID-19. The overall study: There were acute and convalescent COVID-19 samples, and they came from the United States, Italy and Spain. In each case, the material was cDNA or gDNA derived from T cells, B-cell-depleted T cells, or PBMCs.

As originally analysed: Reference gene primer amplification gave nucleated cell count estimates. Clones were read by immunoSEQ multiplex PCR, and TCRdb kept only the in-frame ones, dropping some. The DNA gave D and trimming, while V, J and clone size come from that table. The sample includes some 220,000 clones, almost 85% of them seen just once. Followed longitudinally, the Seattle patients had been enrolled during active infection. The sample consisted of peripheral blood. The genes are TRBV7-2 and TRBJ2-5; 15 bases line up with TRBD2. This TCR was recovered from a woman in her 70s with COVID-19, enrolled during active disease. This chain's CDR3 is CASSQSGLAGGGETQYF. The CDR3 DNA reads as TGTGCCAGCAGCCAATCGGGACTAGCGGGAGGCGGGGAGACCCAGTACTTC.